A selection of T cell receptor beta chains follows, all from one sample in a study of beta chain features in type 1 diabetes. Sequencing was performed with immunoSEQ multiplex PCR; in TCRdb, only in-frame clones are kept and a portion is missing. The sample contains a few hundred thousand clones, roughly an eighth of which appear only once. Source material: naive CD4+ T cells from blood. The receptors were sampled from a man between 25 and 39 years old with type 1 diabetes. The CDR3 runs from the conserved cysteine through the conserved F or W. The D gene is left open where the match is weak. Size values are once, few and many counts, or a class for expanded clones, and some rows have none.

j_gene,v_gene,d_gene,abundance,CDR3nt,CDR3aa
TRBJ2-7,TRBV7-9,TRBD2,.,TGTGCCAGCAGCCCCCCGCGGAGCGGGACGTTCTACTTC,CASSPPRSGTFYF
TRBJ1-5,TRBV4-3,.,few,TGCGCCAGCAGCCAAGACCTTTCCGATCAGCCCCAGCATTTT,CASSQDLSDQPQHF
TRBJ1-1,TRBV28,.,few,TGTGCCAGCAGCTCTGGGCAGGGCGATGAAGCTTTCTTT,CASSSGQGDEAFF
TRBJ2-5,TRBV6-5,.,few,TGTGCCAGCAGTGGCTCAGCGAGAGGGGAGACCCAGTACTTC,CASSGSARGETQYF
TRBJ2-2,TRBV28,.,.,TGTGCCACTACGAGGGCCACCGGGGAGCTGTTTTTT,CATTRATGELFF
TRBJ2-5,TRBV11-1,.,few,TGTGCCAGCAGCTTATCTGCTAGCGTGGCGACCCAGTACTTC,CASSLSASVATQYF
TRBJ2-7,TRBV7-2,.,few,TGTGCCAGCAGCTTTATGAGGGACACCCCCTACGAGCAGTACTTC,CASSFMRDTPYEQYF
TRBJ1-2,TRBV18,.,.,TGTGCCAGCTCACCACCGGCAGGGAACTATGGCTACACCTTC,CASSPPAGNYGYTF
TRBJ2-1,TRBV4-2,TRBD2,.,TGTGCCAGCAGCAAAGCGGGGGGGGATTACAATGAGCAGTTCTTC,CASSKAGGDYNEQFF
TRBJ2-5,TRBV15,.,few,TGTGCCACCAGCAGAGAGCAGGGGCCGGAGACCCAGTACTTC,CATSREQGPETQYF
TRBJ1-2,TRBV27,TRBD1,once,TGTGCCAGCAGTTCAGCCCTGACAGGGGACTATGGCTACACCTTC,CASSSALTGDYGYTF
TRBJ2-5,TRBV4-2,TRBD2,once,TGTGCCAGCAGTCCTAGCGGGAGGGGGAAGGAGACCCAGTACTTC,CASSPSGRGKETQYF
TRBJ2-1,TRBV6-6,.,.,TGTGCCAGCCTGGAGTTCTTATACAATGAGCAGTTCTTC,CASLEFLYNEQFF
TRBJ2-1,TRBV27,TRBD2,few,TGTGCCAGCAGCCCAGGGAGGGTAACCTACAATGAGCAGTTCTTC,CASSPGRVTYNEQFF
TRBJ2-5,TRBV28,.,.,TGTGCCAGCAGGGGATTCGGGGGAGAGACCCAGTACTTC,CASRGFGGETQYF
TRBJ1-2,TRBV28,.,.,TGTGCCAGCACTCTCCCCGGGAACGGCTACACCTTC,CASTLPGNGYTF
TRBJ2-3,TRBV28,TRBD2,few,TGTGCCAGCAAGGGGATCGGGAGGGCCTTAGATACGCAGTATTTT,CASKGIGRALDTQYF
TRBJ2-7,TRBV30,TRBD2,once,TGTGCCTGGAGTGAAAATTCACTAGCGGGAGACGAGCAGTACTTC,CAWSENSLAGDEQYF
TRBJ2-3,TRBV9,TRBD2,few,TGTGCCAGCAGCCCCCGGGCGGGAGCTAACACAGATACGCAGTATTTT,CASSPRAGANTDTQYF
TRBJ2-1,TRBV19,TRBD2,.,TGTGCCAGTAGTATATCCGGGACTAGCCATATCAATGAGCAGTTCTTC,CASSISGTSHINEQFF
TRBJ2-7,TRBV18,.,many,TGTGCCAGCTCACCACCGTACAGGGTAGACGAGCAGTACTTC,CASSPPYRVDEQYF
TRBJ2-1,TRBV7-9,TRBD1,.,TGTGCCAGCAGCTCGGGACAGGTGTACAATGAGCAGTTCTTC,CASSSGQVYNEQFF
TRBJ2-1,TRBV7-2,.,.,TGTGCCAGCAGCCCCTGGGAGGACTCCTACAATGAGCAGTTCTTC,CASSPWEDSYNEQFF
TRBJ2-7,TRBV9,TRBD2,few,TGTGCCAGCAGTCCACTAGCGGGAGGGCCGCTCGAGCAGTACTTC,CASSPLAGGPLEQYF
TRBJ2-5,TRBV9,TRBD1,few,TGTGCCAGCAGCGTAGAATTGACAGGGGTTCAAGAGACCCAGTACTTC,CASSVELTGVQETQYF
TRBJ2-7,TRBV5-1,TRBD2,.,TGCGCCAGCAGCTTGGCCATAGGGACTACCTACGAGCAGTACTTC,CASSLAIGTTYEQYF